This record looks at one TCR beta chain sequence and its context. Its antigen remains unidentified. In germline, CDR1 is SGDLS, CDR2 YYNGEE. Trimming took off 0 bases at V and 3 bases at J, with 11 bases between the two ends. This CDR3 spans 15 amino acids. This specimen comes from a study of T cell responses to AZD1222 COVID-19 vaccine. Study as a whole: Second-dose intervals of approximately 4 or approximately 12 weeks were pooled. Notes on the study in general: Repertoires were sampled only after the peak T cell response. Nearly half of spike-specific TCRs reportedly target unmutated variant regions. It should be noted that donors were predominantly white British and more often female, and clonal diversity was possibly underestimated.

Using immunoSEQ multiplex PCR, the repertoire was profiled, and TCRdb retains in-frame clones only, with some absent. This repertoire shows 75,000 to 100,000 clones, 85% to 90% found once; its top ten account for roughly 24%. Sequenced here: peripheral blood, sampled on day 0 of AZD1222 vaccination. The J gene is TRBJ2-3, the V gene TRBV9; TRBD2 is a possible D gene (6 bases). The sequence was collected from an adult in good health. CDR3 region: CASSVAGVWTDTQYF. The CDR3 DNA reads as TGTGCCAGCAGCGTAGCGGGGGTGTGGACAGATACGCAGTATTTT.